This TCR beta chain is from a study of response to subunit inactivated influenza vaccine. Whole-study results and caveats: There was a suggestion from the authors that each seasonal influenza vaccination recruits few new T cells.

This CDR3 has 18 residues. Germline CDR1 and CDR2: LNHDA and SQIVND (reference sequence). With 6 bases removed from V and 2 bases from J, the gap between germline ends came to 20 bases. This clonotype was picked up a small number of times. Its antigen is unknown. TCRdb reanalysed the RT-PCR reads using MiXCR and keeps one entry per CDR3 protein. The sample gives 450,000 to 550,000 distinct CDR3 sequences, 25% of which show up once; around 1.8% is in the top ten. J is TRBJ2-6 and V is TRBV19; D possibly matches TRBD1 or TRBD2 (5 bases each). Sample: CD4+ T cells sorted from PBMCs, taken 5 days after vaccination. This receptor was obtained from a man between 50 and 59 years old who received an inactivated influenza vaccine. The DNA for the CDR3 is TGTGCCAGTAGCTCATTTGGAACTAGGACAACTGGGGCCAACGTCCTGACTTTC. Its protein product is CASSSFGTRTTGANVLTF.